This T cell receptor beta chain was obtained from a study of T cells in Graves' hyperthyroidism and ophthalmopathy. Germline V gives CDR1 SNHLY, CDR2 FYNNEI. V was trimmed by 0 bases and J by 3 bases, leaving 9 bases between them. The CDR3 is made up of 15 amino acids. Overall study findings and caveats: Most thyroid clonotypes with frequency above 0.001 were detected in blood.

Researchers amplified the TCR beta CDR3 regions from RNA transcripts. TCR CDR3 regions were first amplified by RT-PCR with HTBI primers. Each CDR3 protein gets one entry after TCRdb re-called the multiplex PCR reads with MiXCR. The sample carries fewer than 650,000 distinct CDR3 sequences, around 14% recorded once. This clonotype was found many times. The antigen is not known. V gene TRBV2 combines with J gene TRBJ1-5; D call uncertain. The TCR sequence derives from a woman aged 30 to 39 with Graves' hyperthyroidism that later progressed to Graves' ophthalmopathy. The sequenced material came from blood. CDR3 loop: CASSEALAVNQPQHF. CDR3 DNA: TGTGCCAGCAGTGAAGCGTTGGCAGTCAATCAGCCCCAGCATTTT.